These 24 T cell receptor beta chains originate from one sample sequenced in a study of blood T cell repertoires in COVID-19. Using immunoSEQ multiplex PCR, the repertoire was profiled, and TCRdb retains in-frame clones only, with some absent. The sample has over 250,000 clones, around 84% seen once; the top ten hold over 1.3%. The sample was peripheral blood. These receptors came from a human donor with COVID-19, enrolled during active disease. The donor label of this sample is uncertain.

The V and J genes are TRBV27 and TRBJ1-1, with 9 bases fitting TRBD1. The CDR3 loop spans 17 amino acids. The germline V gene encodes CDR1 MNHEY and CDR2 SMNVEV (reference sequence). With 0 bases clipped from V and 1 base from J, the junction kept 6 bases outside the gene matches. The CDR3 sequence: CASSLSNRGQGNTEAFF. The DNA of the CDR3 is TGTGCCAGCAGTTTATCAAACAGGGGGCAGGGGAACACTGAAGCTTTCTTT.

This chain connects TRBV9 to TRBJ2-1; no reliable D call. Trimming removed 4 bases at V and 4 bases at J, with 3 bases between. CDR3 length: 11 residues. Germline assignment: CDR1 SGDLS and CDR2 YYNGEE. Here the CDR3 DNA reads TGTGCCAGCAGCCAGTACAATGAGCAGTTCTTC. It codes for CASSQYNEQFF.

The chain combines TRBV4-3 with TRBJ2-1, with D unclear. Looked up from germline, CDR1 is LGHNA and CDR2 is YSLEER. The length of the CDR3 is 17 residues. The V and J ends lost 0 bases and 0 bases respectively, with 12 bases between them. CDR3 sequence: CASSQDQRSYSYNEQFF. The DNA of the CDR3 is TGCGCCAGCAGCCAAGATCAGAGGAGTTACTCCTACAATGAGCAGTTCTTC.

The rearrangement joins TRBV10-3 to TRBJ1-1, with 12 positions matching TRBD1. V lost 8 bases and J lost 4; bases outside the gene matches: 8. CDR1 and CDR2 (germline): ENHRY, SYGVKD. This CDR3 comprises 15 residues. The CDR3 sequence: CAIAGTGGGGTEAFF. The CDR3, as DNA: TGTGCCATCGCTGGGACAGGGGGCGGGGGCACTGAAGCTTTCTTT.

The V call is TRBV29-1, the J call TRBJ1-2; TRBD1 might be the D (5 bases). V lost 4 bases, J lost 4 bases, and 16 bases lay in between. The germline V gene encodes CDR1 SQVTM and CDR2 ANQGSEA. The CDR3 sequence is 14 residues long. The chain's CDR3 is CSVGGWTLSYGYTF. In DNA, the CDR3 is TGCAGCGTTGGCGGTTGGACATTAAGCTATGGCTACACCTTC.

CDR3 sequence (DNA): TGTGCCAGCAGGGATACTCTAGCGGGACCTAACAAGCAGTACTTC. Translation: CASRDTLAGPNKQYF. The chain recombines TRBV6-5 with TRBJ2-7; 9 nucleotides line up with TRBD2. The CDR3 spans 15 residues. Germline loops: CDR1 MNHEY, CDR2 SVGAGI. V lost 6 bases, J lost 8 bases, and 14 bases stayed unmatched.

The chain links TRBV3-1 (or the pseudogene TRBV3-2) to TRBJ1-1, with D tentatively TRBD1 (6 bases). V lost 3 bases, J lost 4 bases, and 9 bases lay in between. CDR1 and CDR2 (germline): LGHDT, YNNKEL (reference sequence). The CDR3 extends over 13 amino acids. CDR3 nucleotide sequence: TGTGCCAGCAGCCACAGGGGTGGCACTGAAGCTTTCTTT. Translation: CASSHRGGTEAFF.

CDR3 amino acids: CASSERAVRGVGTEAFF. The DNA of the CDR3 is TGTGCCAGCAGTGAACGGGCTGTGCGGGGGGTTGGGACTGAAGCTTTCTTT. This chain links TRBV6-1 with TRBJ1-1, with D perhaps TRBD1 (5 bases). The CDR3 is 17 residues long. Per germline, CDR1 MNHNS and CDR2 SASEGT. Trimming left V 2 bases short and J 5 bases short, with 21 bases between.

The chain joins TRBV5-4 to TRBJ1-1, with 9 bases identical to TRBD1. Germline values: CDR1 SGHNT, CDR2 YYREEE (reference sequence). Germline trimming cut 4 bases from V and 0 bases from J; bases unmatched to any gene: 7. The CDR3 covers 16 residues. Here the CDR3 reads CASSLDRGILNTEAFF. The CDR3 DNA follows: TGTGCCAGCAGCCTGGACAGGGGAATTCTGAACACTGAAGCTTTCTTT.

The chain joins TRBV19 to TRBJ1-1, with D uncertain. Germline-derived CDR1 and CDR2 are LNHDA and SQIVND (reference sequence). There are 13 residues in the CDR3. Trimming removed 6 bases at V and 5 bases at J, with 13 bases between. This CDR3 reads CASSRRVETEAFF. The CDR3 DNA sequence: TGTGCCAGTAGCAGGAGGGTTGAGACTGAAGCTTTCTTT.

V and J are TRBV6-2 or TRBV6-3 and TRBJ2-7; TRBD1 might be the D (7 bases). Trimming took 2 bases from V and 4 from J, leaving 18 bases between them. In germline, CDR1 is MNHEY, CDR2 SVGEGT. CDR3 length: 16 residues. The CDR3 region is CASSYPRQGGRYEQYF. The CDR3 coding sequence is TGTGCCAGCAGTTACCCCCGTCAGGGGGGCAGGTACGAGCAGTACTTC.

This chain joins TRBV7-2 and TRBJ2-2, with 8 bases fitting TRBD2. CDR1 is SGHTA and CDR2 is FQGNSA in the germline V gene. The CDR3 extends over 16 amino acids. J gave up 4 bases and V 4 bases, and 8 bases lay outside the gene matches. CDR3 DNA sequence: TGTGCCAGCAGCTCTCCCGGGGGGGAGCTCACCGGGGAGCTGTTTTTT. Protein: CASSSPGGELTGELFF.

Notes on this clone: The same CDR3 is also encoded by other DNA sequences in this sample. The chain carries TRBV5-1 and TRBJ1-5; 7 nucleotides match TRBD1. The CDR3 spans 15 residues. J was trimmed by 0 bases and V by 2 bases; bases with no gene match: 2. Per germline, CDR1 SGHRS and CDR2 YFSETQ. The chain's CDR3 is CASSLSGGSNQPQHF. The CDR3 bases are TGCGCCAGCAGCTTATCAGGGGGTAGCAATCAGCCCCAGCATTTT.

This clone came up once. The chain uses TRBV19 and TRBJ1-1; the D is unclear. This CDR3 spans 13 amino acids. Per the germline V gene, CDR1 is LNHDA and CDR2 is SQIVND (reference sequence). Trimming stripped 6 bases from V and 4 bases from J, with 12 bases between. The CDR3, as DNA: TGTGCCAGTAGACCCACTATGGGCACTGAAGCTTTCTTT. Translation: CASRPTMGTEAFF.

V gene TRBV5-1 combines with J gene TRBJ1-2; 7 nucleotides match TRBD1. Germline V gives CDR1 SGHRS, CDR2 YFSETQ. With V trimmed by 3 bases and J by 4 bases, 6 bases remained unmatched. This CDR3 spans 14 amino acids. The CDR3 reads CASSYRDSSYGYTF. In nucleotides, the CDR3 is TGCGCCAGCAGCTACCGGGACAGTTCCTATGGCTACACCTTC.

The J gene is TRBJ2-7, the V gene TRBV2, with 9 nucleotides matching TRBD1. CDR3 length: 15 residues. Looked up from germline, CDR1 is SNHLY and CDR2 is FYNNEI. V lost 1 base to trimming and J lost 3 bases; unmatched junction nucleotides: 4. The CDR3 DNA is TGTGCCAGCAGTGAAGGGGACAGGGCTAACTACGAGCAGTACTTC. This sequence encodes CASSEGDRANYEQYF.

The chain combines TRBV2 with TRBJ2-5; 12 bases line up with TRBD2. The V segment lost 5 bases and the J segment 5 bases; nucleotides outside the gene matches: 9. CDR1 and CDR2 from the germline V gene are SNHLY and FYNNEI. The CDR3 length is 16 residues. The CDR3 loop is CASSPRLAGAGETQYF. The CDR3 DNA follows: TGTGCCAGCAGTCCGCGACTAGCGGGAGCGGGGGAGACCCAGTACTTC.

This sequence joins TRBV5-1 and TRBJ2-7; 7 bases agree with TRBD1. V was pared by 1 base and J by 3 bases, with 1 base of the junction left unmatched. The CDR3 runs to 13 residues. Germline V gives CDR1 SGHRS, CDR2 YFSETQ. In DNA, the CDR3 is TGCGCCAGCAGCTTGCGACAGGGCTACGAGCAGTACTTC. Translation: CASSLRQGYEQYF.

The CDR3: CASSITVGARNYGYTF. In DNA, the CDR3 is TGTGCCAGTAGTATAACGGTGGGGGCGCGGAACTATGGCTACACCTTC. The chain combines TRBV19 with TRBJ1-2; maybe TRBD1 (6 bases). Per germline, CDR1 LNHDA and CDR2 SQIVND (reference sequence). The ends were cut back, 2 bases at V and 2 bases at J, with 15 bases in the middle. This CDR3 contains 16 residues.

As for this clone: The junction differs from germline at one of its ends, possibly a read error. This chain uses TRBV7-7 with TRBJ2-2, with TRBD2 matching over 7 bases. This CDR3 has 15 amino acids. The germline V gene has CDR1 SSHAT and CDR2 FNYEAQ (reference sequence). CDR3 amino acids: CASSPPGRAYGELFF. CDR3 DNA sequence: TGTGCTAGCAGCCCTCCGGGGAGGGCCTACGGGGAGCTGTTTTTT.

The chain links TRBV6-5 to TRBJ1-5; tentative D call: TRBD1 (6 bases). Germline-derived CDR1 and CDR2 are MNHEY and SVGAGI. CDR3 length: 13 amino acids. Trimming shortened V by 7 bases and J by 5 bases, and 12 bases separated the two germline ends. CDR3 loop: CASTPQGYQPQHF. In DNA form, the CDR3 reads TGTGCCAGCACCCCCCAGGGGTATCAGCCCCAGCATTTT.

The chain links TRBV7-6 to TRBJ2-1; 8 nucleotides align to TRBD2. This CDR3 is built from 16 residues. The germline V gene encodes CDR1 SGHVS and CDR2 FNYEAQ. V trimming: 5 bases; J trimming: 0 bases; junction bases outside the gene matches: 6. CDR3 amino acids: CASSPRGRSSYNEQFF. CDR3 coding DNA: TGTGCCAGCAGCCCTCGCGGGAGGTCCTCCTACAATGAGCAGTTCTTC.

This clone has a single count. This rearrangement joins TRBV7-6 to TRBJ2-7, with TRBD2 matching over 8 bases. This CDR3 region has 13 residues. The trim removed 11 bases at V and 0 bases at J, leaving 6 bases unmatched. Germline values: CDR1 SGHVS, CDR2 FNYEAQ. CDR3: CASGGGASYEQYF. CDR3 DNA sequence: TGTGCCTCCGGGGGGGGAGCCTCCTACGAGCAGTACTTC.

V usage is TRBV20-1 and J usage is TRBJ2-7; 11 positions match TRBD2. Germline V CDR1 and CDR2: DFQATT, SNEGSKA (reference sequence). V shed 3 bases, J shed 4 bases, and the junction held 5 bases outside the gene matches. This CDR3 contains 14 residues. The CDR3: CSASLSSGRYEQYF. The CDR3 coding sequence is TGCAGTGCTAGTTTGTCTAGCGGGAGGTACGAGCAGTACTTC.